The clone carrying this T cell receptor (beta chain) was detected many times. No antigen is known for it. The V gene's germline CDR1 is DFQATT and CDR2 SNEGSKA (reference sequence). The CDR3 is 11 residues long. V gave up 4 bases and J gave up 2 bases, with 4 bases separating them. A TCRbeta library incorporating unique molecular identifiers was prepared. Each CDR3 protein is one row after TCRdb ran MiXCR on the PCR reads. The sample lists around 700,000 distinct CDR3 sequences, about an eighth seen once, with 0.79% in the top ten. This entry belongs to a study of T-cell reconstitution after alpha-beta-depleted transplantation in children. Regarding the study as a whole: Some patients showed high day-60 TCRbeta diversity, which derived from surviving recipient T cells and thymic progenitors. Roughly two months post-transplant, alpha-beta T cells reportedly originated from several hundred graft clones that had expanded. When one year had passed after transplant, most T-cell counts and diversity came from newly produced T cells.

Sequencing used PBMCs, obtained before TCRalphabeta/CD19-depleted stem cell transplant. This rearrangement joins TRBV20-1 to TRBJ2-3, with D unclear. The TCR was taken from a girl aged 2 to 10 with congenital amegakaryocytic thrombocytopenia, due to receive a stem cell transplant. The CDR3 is CSATYTDTQYF. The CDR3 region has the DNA TGCAGTGCTACTTACACAGATACGCAGTATTTT.